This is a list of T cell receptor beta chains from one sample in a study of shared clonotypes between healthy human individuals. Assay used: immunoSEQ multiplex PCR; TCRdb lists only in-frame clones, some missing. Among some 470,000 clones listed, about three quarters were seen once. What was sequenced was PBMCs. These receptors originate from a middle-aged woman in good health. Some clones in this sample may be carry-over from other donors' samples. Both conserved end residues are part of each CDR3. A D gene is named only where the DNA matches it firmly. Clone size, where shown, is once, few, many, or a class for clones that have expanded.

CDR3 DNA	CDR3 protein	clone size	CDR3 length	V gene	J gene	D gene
TGTGCCAGCTCACAAACCCGTGCTAGCGGTAGCACAGATACGCAGTATTTT	CASSQTRASGSTDTQYF	.	17	TRBV18	TRBJ2-3	TRBD2
TGTGCCAGCGAGGGTAGAGGCAGCCCAGAGACCCAGTACTTC	CASEGRGSPETQYF	.	14	TRBV2	TRBJ2-5	.
TGTGCCAGCGAAAGTTATGGGGCCAACGTCCTGACTTTC	CASESYGANVLTF	once	13	TRBV13	TRBJ2-6	.
TGTGCCAGCAGCGTCCGGGTCGGGGGTTACAATGAGCAGTTCTTC	CASSVRVGGYNEQFF	.	15	TRBV9	TRBJ2-1	.
TGTGCCAGCAGTTTTATGGGGGGGGAATCCTACGAGCAGTACTTC	CASSFMGGESYEQYF	.	15	TRBV28	TRBJ2-7	TRBD2
TGTGCCACCAGCAGAGATAGGGTGACAGGGGCGAATCAGCCCCAGCATTTT	CATSRDRVTGANQPQHF	.	17	TRBV15	TRBJ1-5	TRBD1
TGTGCCACCAGCAGAGAGCTCTCGCCCTATGGCTACACCTTC	CATSRELSPYGYTF	few	14	TRBV15	TRBJ1-2	.
TGTGCCAGCAGTGCCGGGACGGACCCGGAGACCCAGTACTTC	CASSAGTDPETQYF	.	14	TRBV6-1	TRBJ2-5	.
TGTGCCAGCAGCTCGCTCAAGAGCTCCTACGAGCAGTACTTC	CASSSLKSSYEQYF	once	14	TRBV7-2	TRBJ2-7	.
TGTGCCAGCAGTTTCCCAGGGAGGCCCCCCTACGAGCAGTACTTC	CASSFPGRPPYEQYF	.	15	TRBV28	TRBJ2-7	.
TGTGCCAGTAGGTTGGAAGGGGGGTCCTACAATGAGCAGTTCTTC	CASRLEGGSYNEQFF	many	15	TRBV19	TRBJ2-1	.
TGTGCCTGCCAAGGACAGGGGCGTCAGCCCCAGCATTTT	CACQGQGRQPQHF	.	13	TRBV30	TRBJ1-5	TRBD1